This T cell receptor beta chain was obtained from a study of OX40 agonist ivuxolimab in advanced cancers. Germline loops: CDR1 SGHRS, CDR2 YFSETQ. Trimming removed 0 bases from V and 0 bases from J; junction bases left unmatched: 7. This CDR3 has 18 amino acids. Sequenced by immunoSEQ multiplex PCR; TCRdb stores in-frame clones only, minus some. The sample comprises more than 70,000 clones, roughly 93% of which are singletons, and approximately 3% rests with the top ten. This TCR was recovered from an adult with an advanced solid tumor such as melanoma, head and neck, liver or kidney cancer. Material: CD4+ or CD8+ T cells sorted from blood, obtained in a trial of the OX40 agonist ivuxolimab. The rearrangement links TRBV5-1 to TRBJ2-3; 10 bases map to TRBD2. The CDR3 sequence: CASSLALAGGTSTDTQYF. The DNA for the CDR3 is TGCGCCAGCAGCTTGGCGTTAGCGGGGGGCACTAGCACAGATACGCAGTATTTT.